This TCR beta chain came from a study of cytomegalovirus exposure and HLA in healthy donors. Findings of the study overall: A later analysis appeared to link common viral pathogens to several of the most significant clusters.

Each donor was nominally healthy when sampled (though unrecorded immune exposures were likely). The germline gives CDR1 SGHNT, CDR2 YYREEE (reference sequence). The V and J ends lost 4 bases and 4 bases, in that order; junction bases with no gene match: 5. The CDR3 extends over 14 amino acids. On this clone: Its matching antigen is unknown.

PCR employed 60 Vbeta and 13 Jbeta primers. Profiled with immunoSEQ multiplex PCR; TCRdb holds only in-frame clones, not every one. The sample gives 160,000 or so clones, 80% to 90% of which show up once; approximately 2% is in the top ten. The chain carries TRBV5-4 and TRBJ2-7; 10 bases fit TRBD1. The source material was PBMCs. The sequence derives from a woman aged 18-35 years in good health and CMV-seronegative. This CDR3 reads CASSPPGQGYEQYF. The CDR3 DNA follows: TGTGCCAGCAGCCCCCCGGGACAGGGGTACGAGCAGTACTTC.